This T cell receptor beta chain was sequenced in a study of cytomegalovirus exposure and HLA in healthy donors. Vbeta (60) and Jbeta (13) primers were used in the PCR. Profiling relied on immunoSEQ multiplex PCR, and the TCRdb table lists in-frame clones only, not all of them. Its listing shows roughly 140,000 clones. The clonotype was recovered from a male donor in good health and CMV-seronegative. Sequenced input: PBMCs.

CDR3 nucleotide sequence: TGTGCCAGCAGCTTAGAGGGGCGGGAAAGGCAGTACTTC. It encodes CASSLEGRERQYF. V and J are TRBV11-3 and TRBJ2-7; TRBD2 might be the D (6 bases). Per the germline V gene, CDR1 is SGHNT and CDR2 is YENEEA. Trimming shortened V by 0 bases and J by 9 bases, and 12 bases separated the two germline ends. This CDR3 comprises 13 residues.